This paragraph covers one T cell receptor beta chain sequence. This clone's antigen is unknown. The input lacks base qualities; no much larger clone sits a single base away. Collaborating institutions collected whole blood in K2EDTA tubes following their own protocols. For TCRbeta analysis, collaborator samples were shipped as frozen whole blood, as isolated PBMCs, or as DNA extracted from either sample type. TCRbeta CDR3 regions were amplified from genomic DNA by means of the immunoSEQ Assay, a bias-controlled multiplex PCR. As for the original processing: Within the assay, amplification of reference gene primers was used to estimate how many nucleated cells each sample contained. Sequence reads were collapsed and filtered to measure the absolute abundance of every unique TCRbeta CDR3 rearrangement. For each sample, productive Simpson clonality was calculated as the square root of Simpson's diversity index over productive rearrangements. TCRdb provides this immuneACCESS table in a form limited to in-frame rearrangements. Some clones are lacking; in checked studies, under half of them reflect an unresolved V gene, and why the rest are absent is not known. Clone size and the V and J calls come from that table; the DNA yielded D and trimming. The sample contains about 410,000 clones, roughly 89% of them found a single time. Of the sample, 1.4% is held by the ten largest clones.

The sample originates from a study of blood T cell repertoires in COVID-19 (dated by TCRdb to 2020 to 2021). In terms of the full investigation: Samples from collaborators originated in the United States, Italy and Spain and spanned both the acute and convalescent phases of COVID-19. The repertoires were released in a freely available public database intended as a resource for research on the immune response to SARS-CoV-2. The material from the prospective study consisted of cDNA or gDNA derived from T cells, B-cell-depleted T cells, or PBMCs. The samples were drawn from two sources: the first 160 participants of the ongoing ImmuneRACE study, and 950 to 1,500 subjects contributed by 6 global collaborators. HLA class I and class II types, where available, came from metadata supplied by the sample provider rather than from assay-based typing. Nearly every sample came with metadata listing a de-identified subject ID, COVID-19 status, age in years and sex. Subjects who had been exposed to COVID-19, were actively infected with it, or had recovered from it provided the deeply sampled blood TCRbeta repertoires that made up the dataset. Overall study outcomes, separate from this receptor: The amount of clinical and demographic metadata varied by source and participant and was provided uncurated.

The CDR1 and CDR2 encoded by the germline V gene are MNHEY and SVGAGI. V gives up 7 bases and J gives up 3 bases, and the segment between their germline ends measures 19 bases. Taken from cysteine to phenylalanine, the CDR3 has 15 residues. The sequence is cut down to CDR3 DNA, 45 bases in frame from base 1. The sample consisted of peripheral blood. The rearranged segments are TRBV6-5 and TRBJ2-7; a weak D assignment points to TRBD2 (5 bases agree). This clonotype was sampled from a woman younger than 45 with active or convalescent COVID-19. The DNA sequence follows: TGTGCCAGCACCCCGTCCCCCGGGGAAATCTACGAGCAGTACTTC. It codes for CASTPSPGEIYEQYF.